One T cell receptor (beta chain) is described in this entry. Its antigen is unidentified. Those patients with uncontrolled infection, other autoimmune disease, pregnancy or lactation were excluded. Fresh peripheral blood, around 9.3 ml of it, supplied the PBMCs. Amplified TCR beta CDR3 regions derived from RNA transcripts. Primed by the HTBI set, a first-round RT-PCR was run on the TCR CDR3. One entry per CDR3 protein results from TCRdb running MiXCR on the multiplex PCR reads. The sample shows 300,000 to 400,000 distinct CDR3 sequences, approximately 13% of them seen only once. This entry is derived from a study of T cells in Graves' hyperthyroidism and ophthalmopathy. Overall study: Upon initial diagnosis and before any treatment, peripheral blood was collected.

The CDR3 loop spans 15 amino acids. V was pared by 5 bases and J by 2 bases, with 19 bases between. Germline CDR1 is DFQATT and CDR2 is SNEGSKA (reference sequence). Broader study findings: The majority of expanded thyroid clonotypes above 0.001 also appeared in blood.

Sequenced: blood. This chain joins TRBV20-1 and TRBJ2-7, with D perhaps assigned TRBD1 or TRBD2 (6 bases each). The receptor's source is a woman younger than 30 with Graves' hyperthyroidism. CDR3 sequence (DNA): TGCAGTGCTCTGGGGGCGGGGAGGAAGGCCTACGAGCAGTACTTC. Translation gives CSALGAGRKAYEQYF.